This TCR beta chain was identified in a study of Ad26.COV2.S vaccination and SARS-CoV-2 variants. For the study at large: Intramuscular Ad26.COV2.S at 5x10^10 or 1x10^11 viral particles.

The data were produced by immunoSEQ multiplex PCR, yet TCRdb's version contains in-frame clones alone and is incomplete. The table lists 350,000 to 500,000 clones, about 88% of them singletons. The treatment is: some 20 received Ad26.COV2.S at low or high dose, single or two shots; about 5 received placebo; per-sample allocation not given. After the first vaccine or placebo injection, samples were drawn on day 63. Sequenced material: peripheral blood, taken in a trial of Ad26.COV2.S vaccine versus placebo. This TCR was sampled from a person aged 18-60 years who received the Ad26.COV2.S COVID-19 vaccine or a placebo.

This chain's CDR3 is CASSLSSNQPQHF. The CDR3 region has the DNA TGCGCCAGCAGCTTGTCCTCAAATCAGCCCCAGCATTTT. V is TRBV5-1 and J is TRBJ1-5; no clear D gene. CDR3 length: 13 amino acids. V was shortened by 1 base and J by 4 bases, with 6 bases between the two germline ends. Germline V CDR1 and CDR2: SGHRS, YFSETQ.